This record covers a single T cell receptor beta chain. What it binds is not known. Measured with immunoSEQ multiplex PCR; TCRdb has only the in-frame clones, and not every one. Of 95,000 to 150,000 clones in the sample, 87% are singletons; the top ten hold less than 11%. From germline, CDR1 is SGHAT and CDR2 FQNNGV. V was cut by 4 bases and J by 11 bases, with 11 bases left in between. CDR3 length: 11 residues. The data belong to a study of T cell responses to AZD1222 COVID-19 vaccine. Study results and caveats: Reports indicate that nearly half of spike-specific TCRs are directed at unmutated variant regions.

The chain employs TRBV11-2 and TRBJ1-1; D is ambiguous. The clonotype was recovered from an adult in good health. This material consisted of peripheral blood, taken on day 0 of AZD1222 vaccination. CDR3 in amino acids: CASSSPRRAFF. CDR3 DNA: TGTGCCAGCAGCTCCCCCCGGCGGGCTTTCTTT.